This T cell receptor beta chain was found in a study of beta chain features in type 1 diabetes. Each of the CD4+ naive, central memory, regulatory and stem cell-like memory populations was sorted via CD45RO/CCR7/CD25/CD127/CD95/CD27. The isolated RNA, all of it, was reverse transcribed, so expressed TCRB transcripts were what got sequenced. TCRdb keeps only in-frame clones here, not all; method: immunoSEQ multiplex PCR. This table has around 500,000 clones, approximately 31% appearing once. This sequence was found in a man aged 18 to 29 in good health. Sequenced material: naive CD4+ T cells from blood.

The CDR3 is CASSEHRGTDTQYF. CDR3 DNA sequence: TGTGCCAGCAGTGAACATCGGGGGACAGATACGCAGTATTTT. The chain carries TRBV25-1 and TRBJ2-3; the D gene is possibly TRBD2 (6 bases). Trimming stripped 2 bases from V and 3 bases from J, with 9 bases between. Germline CDR1 reads MGHDK; CDR2 reads SYGVNS. This CDR3 has 14 amino acids.